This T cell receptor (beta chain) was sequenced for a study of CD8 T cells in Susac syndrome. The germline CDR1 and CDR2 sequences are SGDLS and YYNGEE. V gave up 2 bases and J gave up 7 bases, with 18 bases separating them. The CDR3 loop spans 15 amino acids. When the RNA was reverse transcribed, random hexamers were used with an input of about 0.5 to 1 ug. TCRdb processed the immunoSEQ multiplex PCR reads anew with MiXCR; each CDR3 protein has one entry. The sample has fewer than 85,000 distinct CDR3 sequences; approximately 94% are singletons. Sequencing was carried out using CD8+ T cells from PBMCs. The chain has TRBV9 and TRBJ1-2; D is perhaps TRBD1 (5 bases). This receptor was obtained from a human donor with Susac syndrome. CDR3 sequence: CASSVAITGSSGYTF. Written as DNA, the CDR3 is TGTGCCAGCAGCGTCGCCATCACAGGATCGAGTGGCTACACCTTC.